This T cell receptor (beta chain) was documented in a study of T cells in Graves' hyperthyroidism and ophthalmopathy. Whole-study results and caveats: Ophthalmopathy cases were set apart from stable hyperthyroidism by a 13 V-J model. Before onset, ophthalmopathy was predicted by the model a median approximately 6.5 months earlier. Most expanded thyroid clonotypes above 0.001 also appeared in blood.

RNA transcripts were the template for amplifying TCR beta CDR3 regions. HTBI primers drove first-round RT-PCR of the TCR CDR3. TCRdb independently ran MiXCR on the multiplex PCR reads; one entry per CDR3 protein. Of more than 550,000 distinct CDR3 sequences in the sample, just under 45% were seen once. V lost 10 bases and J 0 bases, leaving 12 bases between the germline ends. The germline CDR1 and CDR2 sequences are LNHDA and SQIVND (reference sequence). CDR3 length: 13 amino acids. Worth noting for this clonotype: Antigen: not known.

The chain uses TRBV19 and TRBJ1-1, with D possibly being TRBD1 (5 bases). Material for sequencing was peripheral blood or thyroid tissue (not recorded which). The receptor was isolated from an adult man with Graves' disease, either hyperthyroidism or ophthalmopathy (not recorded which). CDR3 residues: CATSTVLNTEAFF. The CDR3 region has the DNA TGTGCCACTTCGACAGTCTTGAACACTGAAGCTTTCTTT.